This T cell receptor (beta chain) was profiled in a study of CD8 T cells in Susac syndrome. In the study overall: Patients with Susac syndrome were, at the time of blood collection, therapy-naive, maintained on corticosteroids, or maintained on intravenous immunoglobulin alone.

There are 14 residues in the CDR3. V dropped 7 bases and J dropped 0 bases, with 12 bases sitting between them. Germline V CDR1 and CDR2: SGDLS, YYNGEE. RNA was extracted with the RNeasy kit, and a quantity of 0.5 to 1 ug was reverse transcribed using random hexamers. Amplification of TCR beta CDR3 across 54 Vbeta and 13 Jbeta was performed with immunoSEQ multiplex PCR. TCRdb itself ran the immunoSEQ multiplex PCR reads through MiXCR, one entry per CDR3 protein. Of roughly 200,000 distinct CDR3 sequences detected, around 94% appear once; the ten largest clones hold more than 0.08%. The source is a human donor with Susac syndrome. The sequenced material came from CD4+ T cells from PBMCs. The chain carries TRBV9 and TRBJ2-3, with D unresolved. The CDR3 nucleotides read TGTGCCAGCGGGCGGTTACCAAGCACAGATACGCAGTATTTT. As protein: CASGRLPSTDTQYF.